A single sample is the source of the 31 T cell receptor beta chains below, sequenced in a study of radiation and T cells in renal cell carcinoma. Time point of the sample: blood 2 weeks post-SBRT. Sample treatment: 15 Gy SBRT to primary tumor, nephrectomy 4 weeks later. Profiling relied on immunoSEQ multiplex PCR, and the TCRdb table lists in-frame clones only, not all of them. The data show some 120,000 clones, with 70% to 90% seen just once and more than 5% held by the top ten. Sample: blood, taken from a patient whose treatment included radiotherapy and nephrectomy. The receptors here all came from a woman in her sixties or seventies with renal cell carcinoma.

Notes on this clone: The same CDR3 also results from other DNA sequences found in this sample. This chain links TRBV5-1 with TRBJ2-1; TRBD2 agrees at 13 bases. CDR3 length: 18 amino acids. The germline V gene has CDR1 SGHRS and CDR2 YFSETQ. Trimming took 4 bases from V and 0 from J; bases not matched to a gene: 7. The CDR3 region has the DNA TGCGCCAGCAGCCCCCGGACTAGCGGGGGCTCCTCCTACAATGAGCAGTTCTTC. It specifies CASSPRTSGGSSYNEQFF.

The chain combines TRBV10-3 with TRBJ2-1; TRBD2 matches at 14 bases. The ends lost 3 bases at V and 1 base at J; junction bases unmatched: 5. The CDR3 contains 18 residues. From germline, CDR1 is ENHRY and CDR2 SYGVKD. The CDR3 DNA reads TGTGCCATCAGTGAAGGGACTAGCGGGGGCCATTCCTACAATGAGCAGTTCTTC. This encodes CAISEGTSGGHSYNEQFF.

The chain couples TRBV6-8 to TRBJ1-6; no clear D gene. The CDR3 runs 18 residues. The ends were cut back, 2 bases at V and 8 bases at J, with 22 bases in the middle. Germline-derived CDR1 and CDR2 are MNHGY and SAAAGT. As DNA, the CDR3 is TGTGCCAGCAGTTACCCTCCTCATGGGAAAGCGAAGGATTCACCCCTCCACTTT. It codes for CASSYPPHGKAKDSPLHF.

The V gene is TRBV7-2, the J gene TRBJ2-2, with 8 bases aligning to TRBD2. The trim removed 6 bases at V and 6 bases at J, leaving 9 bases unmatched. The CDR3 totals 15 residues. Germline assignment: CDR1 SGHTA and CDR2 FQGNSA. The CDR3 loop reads CASSIRGGQAGELFF. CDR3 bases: TGTGCCAGCAGTATTCGGGGGGGCCAGGCCGGGGAGCTGTTTTTT.

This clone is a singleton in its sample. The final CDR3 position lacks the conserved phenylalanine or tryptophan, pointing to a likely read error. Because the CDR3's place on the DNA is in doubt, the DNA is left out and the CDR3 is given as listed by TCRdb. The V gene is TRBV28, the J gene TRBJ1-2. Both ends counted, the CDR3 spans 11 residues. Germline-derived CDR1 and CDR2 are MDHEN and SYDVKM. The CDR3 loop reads CASSLSPSDLG.

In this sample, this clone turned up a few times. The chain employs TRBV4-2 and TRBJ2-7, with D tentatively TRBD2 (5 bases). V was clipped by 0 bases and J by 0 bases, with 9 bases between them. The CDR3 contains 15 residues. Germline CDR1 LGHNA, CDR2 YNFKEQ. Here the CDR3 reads CASSQEWAGSYEQYF. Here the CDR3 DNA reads TGTGCCAGCAGCCAAGAGTGGGCGGGCTCCTACGAGCAGTACTTC.

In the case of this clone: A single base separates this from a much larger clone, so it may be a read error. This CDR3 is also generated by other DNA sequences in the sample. The CDR3 coding sequence is TGTGCCAGCAGCTTAGGGACCTACGAGCAGTACTTC. Translated: CASSLGTYEQYF. This chain links TRBV7-2 with TRBJ2-7; D gene ambiguous. V was pared by 1 base and J by 2 bases, with 3 bases between. The CDR3 spans 12 residues. CDR1 and CDR2 from the germline V gene are SGHTA and FQGNSA.

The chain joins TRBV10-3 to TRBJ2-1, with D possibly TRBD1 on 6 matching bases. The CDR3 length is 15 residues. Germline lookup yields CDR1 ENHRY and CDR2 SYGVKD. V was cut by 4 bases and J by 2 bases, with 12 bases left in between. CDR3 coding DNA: TGTGCCATCAGTGCGGGGACACTCACCTACAATGAGCAGTTCTTC. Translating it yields CAISAGTLTYNEQFF.

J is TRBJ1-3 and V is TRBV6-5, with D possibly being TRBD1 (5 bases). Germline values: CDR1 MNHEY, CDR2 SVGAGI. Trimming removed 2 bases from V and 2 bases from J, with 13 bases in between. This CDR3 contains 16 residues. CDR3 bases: TGTGCCAGCAGTTACACGGGGACGGTTACTGGAAACACCATATATTTT. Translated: CASSYTGTVTGNTIYF.

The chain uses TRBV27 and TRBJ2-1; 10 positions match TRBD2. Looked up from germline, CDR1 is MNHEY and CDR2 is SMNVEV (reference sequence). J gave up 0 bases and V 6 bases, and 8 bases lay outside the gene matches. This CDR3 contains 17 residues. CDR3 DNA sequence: TGTGCCAGCAGGGCCAGGGGACTAGCGAGCTCCTACAATGAGCAGTTCTTC. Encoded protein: CASRARGLASSYNEQFF.

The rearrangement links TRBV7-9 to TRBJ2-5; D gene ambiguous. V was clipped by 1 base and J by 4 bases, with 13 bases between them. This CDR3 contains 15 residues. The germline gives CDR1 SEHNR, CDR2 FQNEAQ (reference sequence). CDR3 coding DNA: TGTGCCAGCAGCTTAGAGGGCGGCTACTCAGAGACCCAGTACTTC. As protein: CASSLEGGYSETQYF.

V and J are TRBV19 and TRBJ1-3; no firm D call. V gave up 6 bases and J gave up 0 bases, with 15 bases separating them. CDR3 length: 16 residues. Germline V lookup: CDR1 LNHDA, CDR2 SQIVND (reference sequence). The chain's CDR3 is CASSLGRASSGNTIYF. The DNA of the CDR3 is TGTGCCAGTAGCCTCGGTCGGGCGAGCTCTGGAAACACCATATATTTT.

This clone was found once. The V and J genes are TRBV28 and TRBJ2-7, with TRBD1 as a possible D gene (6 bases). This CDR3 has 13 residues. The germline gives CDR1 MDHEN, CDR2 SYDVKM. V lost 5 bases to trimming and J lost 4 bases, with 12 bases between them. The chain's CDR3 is CASSLNRVYEQYF. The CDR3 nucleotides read TGTGCCAGCAGTCTGAACAGGGTTTACGAGCAGTACTTC.

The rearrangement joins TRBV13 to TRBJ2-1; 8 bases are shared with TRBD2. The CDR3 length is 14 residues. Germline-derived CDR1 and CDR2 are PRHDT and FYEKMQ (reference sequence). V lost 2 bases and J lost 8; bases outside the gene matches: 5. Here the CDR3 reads CASSLLAGFHEQFF. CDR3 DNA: TGTGCCAGCAGCTTACTAGCGGGTTTCCATGAGCAGTTCTTC.

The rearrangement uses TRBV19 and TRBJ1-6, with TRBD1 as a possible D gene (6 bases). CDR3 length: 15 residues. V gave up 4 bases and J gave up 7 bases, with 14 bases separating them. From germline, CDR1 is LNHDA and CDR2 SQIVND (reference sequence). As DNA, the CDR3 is TGTGCCAGTAGTACGTCCGGGACACCGAATTCACCCCTCCACTTT. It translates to CASSTSGTPNSPLHF. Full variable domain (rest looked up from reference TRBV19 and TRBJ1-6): DGGITQSPKYLFRKEGQNVTLSCEQNLNHDAMYWYRQDPGQGLRLIYYSQIVNDFQKGDIAEGYSVSREKKESFPLTVTSAQKNPTAFYLCASSTSGTPNSPLHFGNGTRLTVT.

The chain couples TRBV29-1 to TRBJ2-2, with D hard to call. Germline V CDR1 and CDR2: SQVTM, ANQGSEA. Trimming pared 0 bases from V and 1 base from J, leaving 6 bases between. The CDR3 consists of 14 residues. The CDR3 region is CSVEDRQNTGELFF. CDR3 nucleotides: TGCAGCGTTGAAGATAGACAGAACACCGGGGAGCTGTTTTTT.

CDR3 nucleotides: TGTGCCAGCACTGGACCCGAAACTAACTCTGGAAACACCATATATTTT. Encoded protein: CASTGPETNSGNTIYF. V gene TRBV19 combines with J gene TRBJ1-3; D is ambiguous. With 9 bases removed from V and 0 bases from J, the gap between germline ends came to 18 bases. The length of the CDR3 is 16 residues. Germline CDR1 reads LNHDA; CDR2 reads SQIVND (reference sequence).

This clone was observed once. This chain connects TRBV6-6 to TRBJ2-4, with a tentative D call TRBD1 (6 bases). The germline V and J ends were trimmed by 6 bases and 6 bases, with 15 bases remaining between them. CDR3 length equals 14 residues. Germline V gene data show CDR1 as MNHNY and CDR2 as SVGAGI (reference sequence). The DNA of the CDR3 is TGTGCCAGCAGCCTACAGGGTTACAGAAACATTCAGTACTTC. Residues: CASSLQGYRNIQYF.

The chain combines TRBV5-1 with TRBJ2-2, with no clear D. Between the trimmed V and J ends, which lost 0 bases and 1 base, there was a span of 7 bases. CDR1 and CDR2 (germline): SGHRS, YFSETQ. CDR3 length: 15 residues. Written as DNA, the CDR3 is TGCGCCAGCAGCTTGGGTGCACAGAACACCGGGGAGCTGTTTTTT. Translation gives CASSLGAQNTGELFF.

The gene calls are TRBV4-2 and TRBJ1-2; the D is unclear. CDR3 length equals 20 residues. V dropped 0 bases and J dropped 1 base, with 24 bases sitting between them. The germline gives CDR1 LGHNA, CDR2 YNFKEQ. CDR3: CASSQDKSARRAALNYGYTF. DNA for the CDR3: TGTGCCAGCAGCCAAGATAAATCCGCGCGGCGGGCAGCCCTTAACTATGGCTACACCTTC.

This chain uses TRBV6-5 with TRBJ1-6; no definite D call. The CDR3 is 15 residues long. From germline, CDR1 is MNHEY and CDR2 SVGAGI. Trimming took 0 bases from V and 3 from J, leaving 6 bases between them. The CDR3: CASSYSRLYNSPLHF. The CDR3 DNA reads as TGTGCCAGCAGTTACTCTCGGCTCTATAATTCACCCCTCCACTTT.

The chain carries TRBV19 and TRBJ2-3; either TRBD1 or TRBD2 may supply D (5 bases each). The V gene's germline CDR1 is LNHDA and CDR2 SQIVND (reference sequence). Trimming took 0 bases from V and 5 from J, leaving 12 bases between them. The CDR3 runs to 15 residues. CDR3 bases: TGTGCCAGTAGTATAGATTCGGGGCCAAGAGATACGCAGTATTTT. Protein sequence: CASSIDSGPRDTQYF.

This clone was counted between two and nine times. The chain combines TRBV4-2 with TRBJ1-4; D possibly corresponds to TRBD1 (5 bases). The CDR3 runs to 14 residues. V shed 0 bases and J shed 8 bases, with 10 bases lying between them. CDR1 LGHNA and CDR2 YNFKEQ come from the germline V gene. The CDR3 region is CASSQDGGPEKLFF. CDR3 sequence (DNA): TGTGCCAGCAGCCAAGATGGGGGACCGGAAAAACTGTTTTTT.

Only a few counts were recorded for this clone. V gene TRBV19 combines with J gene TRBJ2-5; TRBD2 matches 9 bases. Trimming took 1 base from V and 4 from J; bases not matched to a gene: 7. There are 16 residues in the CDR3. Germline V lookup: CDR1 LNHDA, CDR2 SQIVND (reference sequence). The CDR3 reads CASSIASGGLGETQYF. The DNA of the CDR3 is TGTGCCAGTAGTATAGCCAGCGGGGGGCTCGGAGAGACCCAGTACTTC.

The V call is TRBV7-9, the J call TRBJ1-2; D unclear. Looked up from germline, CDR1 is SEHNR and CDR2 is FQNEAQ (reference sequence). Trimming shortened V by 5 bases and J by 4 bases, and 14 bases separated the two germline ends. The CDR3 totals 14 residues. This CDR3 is CASSPERGSYGYTF. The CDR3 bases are TGTGCCAGCAGCCCCGAGCGGGGTAGCTATGGCTACACCTTC. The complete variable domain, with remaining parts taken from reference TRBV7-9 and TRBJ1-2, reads DTGVSQNPRHKITKRGQNVTFRCDPISEHNRLYWYRQTLGQGPEFLTYFQNEAQLEKSRLLSDRFSAERPKGSFSTLEIQRTEQGDSAMYLCASSPERGSYGYTFGSGTRLTVV.

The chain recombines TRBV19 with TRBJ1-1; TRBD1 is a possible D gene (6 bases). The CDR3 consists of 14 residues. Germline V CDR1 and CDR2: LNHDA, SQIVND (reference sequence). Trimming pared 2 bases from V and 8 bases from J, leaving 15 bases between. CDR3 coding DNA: TGTGCCAGTAGTATATCTGGGGGGCTAAAAGAAGCTTTCTTT. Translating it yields CASSISGGLKEAFF.

The CDR3 DNA follows: TGTGCCTGGAGTGGAGTGGCGGAAAGCACAGATACGCAGTATTTT. This codes for CAWSGVAESTDTQYF. The genes are TRBV30 and TRBJ2-3, with D hard to call. V gave up 1 base and J gave up 0 bases, with 11 bases separating them. Germline assignment: CDR1 GTSNPN and CDR2 SVGIG (reference sequence). The CDR3 has 15 amino acids.

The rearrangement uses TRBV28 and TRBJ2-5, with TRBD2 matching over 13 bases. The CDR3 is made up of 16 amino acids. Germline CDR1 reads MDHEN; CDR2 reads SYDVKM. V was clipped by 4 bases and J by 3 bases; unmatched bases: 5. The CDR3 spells CASSSGLAGREETQYF. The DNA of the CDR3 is TGTGCCAGCAGTTCGGGACTAGCGGGGCGGGAAGAGACCCAGTACTTC.

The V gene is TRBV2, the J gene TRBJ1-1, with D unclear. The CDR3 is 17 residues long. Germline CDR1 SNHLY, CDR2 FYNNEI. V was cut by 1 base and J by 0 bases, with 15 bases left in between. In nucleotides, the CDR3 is TGTGCCAGCAGTGAAGAACGGGGAGGGAGGTTGAACACTGAAGCTTTCTTT. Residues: CASSEERGGRLNTEAFF.

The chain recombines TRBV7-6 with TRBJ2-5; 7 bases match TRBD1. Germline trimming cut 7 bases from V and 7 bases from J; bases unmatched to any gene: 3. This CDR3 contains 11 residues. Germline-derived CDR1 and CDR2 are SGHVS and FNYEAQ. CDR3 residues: CASTRQGTQYF. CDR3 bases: TGTGCCAGCACCCGACAGGGGACCCAGTACTTC.

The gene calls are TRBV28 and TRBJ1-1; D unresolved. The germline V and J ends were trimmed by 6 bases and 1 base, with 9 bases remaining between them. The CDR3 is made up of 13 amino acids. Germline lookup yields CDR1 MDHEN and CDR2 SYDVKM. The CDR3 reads CASSRGRNTEAFF. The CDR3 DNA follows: TGTGCCAGCAGCCGCGGGAGGAACACTGAAGCTTTCTTT. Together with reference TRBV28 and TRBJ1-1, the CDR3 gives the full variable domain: DVKVTQSSRYLVKRTGEKVFLECVQDMDHENMFWYRQDPGLGLRLIYFSYDVKMKEKGDIPEGYSVSREKKERFSLILESASTNQTSMYLCASSRGRNTEAFFGQGTRLTVV.